This T cell receptor (beta chain) was recovered during a study of shared clonotypes between healthy human individuals. On this clone itself: Its antigen is still unknown. Mismatch with germline at one junction end may stem from a read error. Different DNA sequences within this sample yield the same CDR3.

The CDR3 extends over 11 amino acids. Germline V gene lookup returns CDR1 GTSNPN and CDR2 SVGIG (reference sequence). Sequenced by immunoSEQ multiplex PCR; TCRdb stores in-frame clones only, minus some. Of roughly 2 million clones listed, 85% to 95% are singletons. Regarding the study as a whole: An effect of sequencing depth on clonotype sharing among donors was expected.

This TCR came from a young man in good health. Sequences were obtained from naive CD4+ T cells sorted from blood. Described subset: CD45RA+ positively selected. This chain joins TRBV30 and TRBJ2-5, with a tentative D call TRBD1 (8 bases). This CDR3 is CAGQGGETQYF. The CDR3 region has the DNA TGCGCCGGACAGGGAGGGGAGACCCAGTACTTC.